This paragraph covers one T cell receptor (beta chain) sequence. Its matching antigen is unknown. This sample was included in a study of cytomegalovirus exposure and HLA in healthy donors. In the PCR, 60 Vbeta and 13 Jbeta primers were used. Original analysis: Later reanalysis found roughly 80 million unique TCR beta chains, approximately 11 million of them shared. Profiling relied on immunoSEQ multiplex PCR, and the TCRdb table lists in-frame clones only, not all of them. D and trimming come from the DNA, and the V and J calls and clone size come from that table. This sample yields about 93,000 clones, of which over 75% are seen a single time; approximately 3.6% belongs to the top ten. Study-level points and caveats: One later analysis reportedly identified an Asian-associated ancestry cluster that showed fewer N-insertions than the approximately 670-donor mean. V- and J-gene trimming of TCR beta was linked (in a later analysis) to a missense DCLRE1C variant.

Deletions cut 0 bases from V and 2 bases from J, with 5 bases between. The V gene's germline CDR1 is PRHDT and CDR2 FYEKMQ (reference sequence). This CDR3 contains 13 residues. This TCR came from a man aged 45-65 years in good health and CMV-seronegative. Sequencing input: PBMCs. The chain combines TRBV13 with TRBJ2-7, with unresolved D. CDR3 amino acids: CASSLGPTYEQYF. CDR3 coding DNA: TGTGCCAGCAGCTTAGGCCCCACCTACGAGCAGTACTTC. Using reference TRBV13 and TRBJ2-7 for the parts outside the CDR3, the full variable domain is AAGVIQSPRHLIKEKRETATLKCYPIPRHDTVYWYQQGPGQDPQFLISFYEKMQSDKGSIPDRFSAQQFSDYHSELNMSSLELGDSALYFCASSLGPTYEQYFGPGTRLTVT.